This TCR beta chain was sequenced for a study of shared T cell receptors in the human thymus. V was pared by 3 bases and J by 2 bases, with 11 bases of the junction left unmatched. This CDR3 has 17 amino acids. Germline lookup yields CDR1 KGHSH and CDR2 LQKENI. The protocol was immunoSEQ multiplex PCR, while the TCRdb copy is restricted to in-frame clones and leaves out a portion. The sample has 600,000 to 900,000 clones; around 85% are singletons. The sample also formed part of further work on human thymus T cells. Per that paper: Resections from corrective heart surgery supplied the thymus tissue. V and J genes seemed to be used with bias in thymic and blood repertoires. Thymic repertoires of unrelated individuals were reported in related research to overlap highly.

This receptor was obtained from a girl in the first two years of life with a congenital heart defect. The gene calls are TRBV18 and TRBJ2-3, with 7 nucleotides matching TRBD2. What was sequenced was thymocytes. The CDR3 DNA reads TGTGCCAGCTCACCCCGTGCGGGGGTTCAGGACACAGATACGCAGTATTTT. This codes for CASSPRAGVQDTDTQYF.